Below are 14 T cell receptor beta chains sequenced from a single sample in a study of radiation and T cells in renal cell carcinoma. Sample time point: baseline pretreatment blood. Stated treatment: 15 Gy SBRT to primary tumor, nephrectomy 4 weeks later. Generated by immunoSEQ multiplex PCR, the TCRdb table keeps only in-frame clones and is missing some. Among some 150,000 clones listed, around 78% were seen once. The sequenced sample was blood, obtained from a patient whose treatment included radiotherapy and nephrectomy. The receptors shown here come from a woman aged 50 to 60 with renal cell carcinoma.

V and J are TRBV10-3 and TRBJ1-1; no clear D gene. Germline assignment: CDR1 ENHRY and CDR2 SYGVKD. V dropped 8 bases and J dropped 3 bases, with 16 bases sitting between them. The CDR3 loop spans 14 amino acids. The CDR3 nucleotides read TGTGCCATCCGTCAACGGGCAGAGGACACTGAAGCTTTCTTT. Its protein is CAIRQRAEDTEAFF.

The chain links TRBV5-1 to TRBJ2-5, with a possible D match to TRBD2 (5 bases). This CDR3 has 15 amino acids. Germline CDR1 SGHRS, CDR2 YFSETQ. Trimming removed 0 bases from V and 1 base from J, with 10 bases in between. CDR3 sequence: CASSLAPGGQETQYF. In nucleotides, the CDR3 is TGCGCCAGCAGCTTGGCCCCAGGAGGCCAAGAGACCCAGTACTTC.

V gene TRBV18 combines with J gene TRBJ2-7; no reliable D call. Between the trimmed V and J ends, which lost 1 base and 1 base, there was a span of 11 bases. There are 15 residues in the CDR3. The germline CDR1 and CDR2 sequences are KGHSH and LQKENI. The CDR3, as DNA: TGTGCCAGCTCACCACAAAGGTTGGGTTCCTACGAGCAGTACTTC. Translation: CASSPQRLGSYEQYF.

The chain couples TRBV7-9 to TRBJ2-7, with no clear D. Looked up from germline, CDR1 is SEHNR and CDR2 is FQNEAQ (reference sequence). The CDR3 runs 11 residues. Trimming removed 5 bases from V and 4 bases from J, with 6 bases in between. Here the CDR3 DNA reads TGTGCCAGCAGCGCAGAGTACGAGCAGTACTTC. Its protein product is CASSAEYEQYF.

This clone was counted a single time. The V and J genes are TRBV5-1 and TRBJ2-6, with TRBD1 identical over 9 bases. Germline loops: CDR1 SGHRS, CDR2 YFSETQ. This CDR3 comprises 17 residues. V lost 3 bases to trimming and J lost 1 base; unmatched junction nucleotides: 5. CDR3 loop: CASSWRDRASGANVLTF. In DNA, the CDR3 is TGCGCCAGCAGCTGGCGGGACAGGGCATCTGGGGCCAACGTCCTGACTTTC.

This sequence joins TRBV1 and TRBJ2-7; the table assigns TRBD1, which was not confirmed against the DNA. TRBV1 is assigned pseudogene status. CDR3 length: 16 amino acids. For the CDR3, the DNA is TGCACCAGCAGCCAAGTCCGGGACAGGGAGGCCTGCGAGCAGTACTTC. Encoded protein: CTSSQVRDREACEQYF.

The V call is TRBV5-1, the J call TRBJ1-1; D might be TRBD1 (5 bases). Germline CDR1 and CDR2: SGHRS and YFSETQ. Trimming removed 0 bases from V and 4 bases from J, with 10 bases in between. This CDR3 contains 14 residues. The CDR3 DNA sequence: TGCGCCAGCAGCTTGGCAGGGAGCGGCACTGAAGCTTTCTTT. Residues: CASSLAGSGTEAFF.

The chain joins TRBV6-5 to TRBJ2-5; D is uncertain. There are 13 residues in the CDR3. Per germline, CDR1 MNHEY and CDR2 SVGAGI. Between the trimmed V and J ends, which lost 0 bases and 5 bases, there was a span of 7 bases. CDR3 residues: CASSYSSDETQYF. CDR3 bases: TGTGCCAGCAGTTACTCGTCGGACGAGACCCAGTACTTC.

The chain recombines TRBV5-1 with TRBJ2-1, with 8 bases fitting TRBD2. The CDR3 length is 16 residues. V trimming: 3 bases; J trimming: 6 bases; junction bases outside the gene matches: 11. CDR1 is SGHRS, CDR2 YFSETQ, per germline. CDR3: CASSSGGRDRANEQFF. Written as DNA, the CDR3 is TGCGCCAGCAGCTCGGGAGGGAGGGATCGAGCCAATGAGCAGTTCTTC.

This chain links TRBV5-4 with TRBJ2-1; D is uncertain. Germline V gives CDR1 SGHNT, CDR2 YYREEE (reference sequence). CDR3 length equals 17 residues. V dropped 4 bases and J dropped 0 bases, with 17 bases sitting between them. The CDR3 sequence is CASSEKVGRSSYNEQFF. The CDR3 DNA reads as TGTGCCAGCAGCGAAAAAGTGGGCAGAAGCTCCTACAATGAGCAGTTCTTC.

This clone was counted between two and nine times. The chain recombines TRBV4-2 with TRBJ1-3; 11 nucleotides agree with TRBD1. The V gene end was trimmed by 0 bases and the J gene end by 3 bases; junction bases not matched to a gene: 7. This CDR3 contains 18 residues. Germline V gives CDR1 LGHNA, CDR2 YNFKEQ. The CDR3 nucleotides are TGTGCCAGCAGCCAAGATCCCGGACAGGGGGCTCGTGGAAACACCATATATTTT. This translates into CASSQDPGQGARGNTIYF.

J is TRBJ1-2 and V is TRBV4-3; D is uncertain. CDR3 length: 15 residues. Trimming cost V 0 bases and J 0 bases, with 8 bases left between them. Germline CDR1 reads LGHNA; CDR2 reads YSLEER. In DNA form, the CDR3 reads TGCGCCAGCAGCCAAGATTGGTACGCTAACTATGGCTACACCTTC. Residues: CASSQDWYANYGYTF.

This clone came up once. This rearrangement joins TRBV9 to TRBJ2-7; maybe TRBD2 (5 bases). The length of the CDR3 is 13 residues. The germline V gene has CDR1 SGDLS and CDR2 YYNGEE. V was trimmed by 1 base and J by 7 bases, leaving 12 bases between them. The CDR3 loop reads CASSVFGSGEQYF. CDR3 bases: TGTGCCAGCAGCGTATTTGGGTCGGGAGAGCAGTACTTC. Full variable domain (rest looked up from reference TRBV9 and TRBJ2-7): DSGVTQTPKHLITATGQRVTLRCSPRSGDLSVYWYQQSLDQGLQFLIQYYNGEERAKGNILERFSAQQFPDLHSELNLSSLELGDSALYFCASSVFGSGEQYFGPGTRLTVT.

This clone was recorded once. The rearrangement joins TRBV4-3 to TRBJ2-1; D unclear. The V gene lost 0 bases and the J gene lost 7 bases, with 7 bases spanning the gap. Germline loops: CDR1 LGHNA, CDR2 YSLEER. The CDR3 has 13 residues. In nucleotides, the CDR3 is TGCGCCAGCAGCCAAGAAGAGAGGAATGAGCAGTTCTTC. It specifies CASSQEERNEQFF.